The 18 T cell receptor beta chains in this list originate from one sample, sequenced in a study of beta chain features in type 1 diabetes. Expressed TCRB transcripts got sequenced, as all isolated RNA was reverse transcribed. Here immunoSEQ multiplex PCR was the method, and the copy in TCRdb shows in-frame clones only, minus some. The sample has a few hundred thousand clones, around 9.9% seen once; the top ten hold more than 0.015%. Findings of the study overall: In every one of the four CD4+ subsets, TCRB CDR3s were moderately but significantly shorter in Type 1 diabetes patients.

These receptors lack a known antigen. Sequenced: naive CD4+ T cells from blood. These receptors all stem from a man in his thirties or forties with type 1 diabetes.

This clone was detected a few times. The rearrangement joins TRBV18 to TRBJ2-1; 10 bases line up with TRBD1. Germline V CDR1 and CDR2: KGHSH, LQKENI. This CDR3 has 14 residues. Unmatched junction bases numbered 5, after V lost 6 bases and J lost 6 bases. The CDR3 is CASSRDRGGNEQFF. Here the CDR3 DNA reads TGTGCCAGCTCTCGGGACAGGGGCGGCAATGAGCAGTTCTTC.

V gene TRBV5-1 combines with J gene TRBJ1-1, with D perhaps TRBD1 (5 bases). The length of the CDR3 is 13 residues. From germline, CDR1 is SGHRS and CDR2 YFSETQ. V was trimmed by 0 bases and J by 6 bases, leaving 9 bases between them. The CDR3 spells CASSLGGGAEAFF. CDR3 in DNA: TGCGCCAGCAGCTTGGGGGGGGGAGCTGAAGCTTTCTTT.

In its sample, this clone was seen a few times. The chain couples TRBV29-1 to TRBJ2-1, with D possibly TRBD2 on 6 matching bases. V was shortened by 4 bases and J by 10 bases, with 14 bases between the two germline ends. The CDR3 runs 12 residues. From germline, CDR1 is SQVTM and CDR2 ANQGSEA. CDR3 coding DNA: TGCAGCGTTGTACCAGGGACTTTCGAGCAGTTCTTC. As protein: CSVVPGTFEQFF.

A word on this clone: The junction and the germline gene differ at one end; a read error may be behind it. The chain employs TRBV10-3 and TRBJ2-3; no clear D. CDR3 size: 13 residues. The germline CDR1 and CDR2 sequences are ENHRY and SYGVKD. The CDR3 sequence is CAFRREGTDTQYF. Here the CDR3 DNA reads TGTGCCTTCAGGAGAGAGGGCACAGATACGCAGTATTTT.

CDR3 residues: CASSWTGRGASSYEQYF. DNA of the CDR3: TGTGCCAGCAGCTGGACCGGCCGGGGGGCAAGCTCCTACGAGCAGTACTTC. The V call is TRBV7-9, the J call TRBJ2-7; a weak D match, TRBD2 (7 bases). The length of the CDR3 is 17 residues. The V gene's germline CDR1 is SEHNR and CDR2 FQNEAQ (reference sequence). Between the trimmed V and J ends, which lost 4 bases and 0 bases, there was a span of 19 bases.

V is TRBV30 and J is TRBJ2-7, with 7 bases aligning to TRBD1. This CDR3 region has 14 residues. V was pared by 4 bases and J by 2 bases, with 8 bases of the junction left unmatched. Germline values: CDR1 GTSNPN, CDR2 SVGIG (reference sequence). The CDR3 spells CAWIKAGGAYEQYF. In DNA form, the CDR3 reads TGTGCCTGGATTAAGGCAGGGGGAGCCTACGAGCAGTACTTC.

V is TRBV4-3 and J is TRBJ1-2, with D possibly being TRBD1 (5 bases). The V gene lost 2 bases and the J gene lost 5 bases, with 15 bases spanning the gap. The CDR3 is 15 residues long. The germline CDR1 and CDR2 sequences are LGHNA and YSLEER. DNA for the CDR3: TGCGCCAGCAGCCAATACCAGGGAGGGGAATATGGCTACACCTTC. Amino acids: CASSQYQGGEYGYTF.

This clone occurred a few times. V is TRBV18 and J is TRBJ2-7, with 12 positions matching TRBD1. The trim removed 6 bases at V and 5 bases at J, leaving 5 bases unmatched. Germline loops: CDR1 KGHSH, CDR2 LQKENI. CDR3 length: 14 amino acids. CDR3 protein: CASSSGQGAHEQYF. DNA of the CDR3: TGTGCCAGCTCGTCGGGACAGGGGGCCCACGAGCAGTACTTC.

The gene calls are TRBV7-2 and TRBJ1-2; TRBD1 matches 7 bases. The length of the CDR3 is 15 residues. CDR1 and CDR2 from the germline V gene are SGHTA and FQGNSA. The J segment lost 0 bases and the V segment lost 3 bases, leaving 4 bases of the junction unmatched. The CDR3 is CASSFARGSNYGYTF. The CDR3 DNA reads as TGTGCCAGCAGCTTTGCCAGGGGGTCTAACTATGGCTACACCTTC.

J is TRBJ1-1 and V is TRBV7-9; TRBD1 matches 9 bases. The germline V gene has CDR1 SEHNR and CDR2 FQNEAQ (reference sequence). Trimming cost V 4 bases and J 7 bases; bases outside gene matches: 7. The CDR3 runs to 14 residues. The CDR3 DNA follows: TGTGCCAGCAGCTGGGGACAGGGCGAAGGTGAAGCTTTCTTT. Encoded protein: CASSWGQGEGEAFF.

This clone was seen only a few times. This chain connects TRBV7-9 to TRBJ2-3, with 15 bases that match TRBD2. CDR1 and CDR2 from the germline V gene are SEHNR and FQNEAQ (reference sequence). The V and J ends lost 5 bases and 4 bases, in that order; junction bases with no gene match: 7. The CDR3 loop spans 17 amino acids. The CDR3 nucleotides are TGTGCCAGCAGCCAGTCGGGACTAGCGGGGGGAGCAGATACGCAGTATTTT. Translation: CASSQSGLAGGADTQYF.

The V gene is TRBV7-9, the J gene TRBJ2-1, with 13 bases aligning to TRBD2. This CDR3 region has 15 residues. Trimming removed 5 bases from V and 4 bases from J; junction bases left unmatched: 2. CDR1 is SEHNR, CDR2 FQNEAQ, per germline (reference sequence). In DNA form, the CDR3 reads TGTGCCAGCAGCAGACTAGCGGGGGGATACAATGAGCAGTTCTTC. It translates to CASSRLAGGYNEQFF.

This clone turned up a few times. This chain connects TRBV2 to TRBJ2-7; D ambiguous. Trimming took 6 bases from V and 5 from J, leaving 8 bases between them. The CDR3 totals 11 residues. CDR1 is SNHLY, CDR2 FYNNEI, per germline. The DNA of the CDR3 is TGTGCCAGCAGCTCCCGGGACGAGCAGTACTTC. Translation gives CASSSRDEQYF.

The chain couples TRBV29-1 to TRBJ2-5; a weak D match, TRBD2 (6 bases). V lost 1 base, J lost 5 bases, and 11 bases lay in between. Germline lookup yields CDR1 SQVTM and CDR2 ANQGSEA. The CDR3 is 13 residues long. Written as DNA, the CDR3 is TGCAGCGTTGAAGGGGACTGGGGGGAGACCCAGTACTTC. Translation gives CSVEGDWGETQYF.

The rearrangement links TRBV28 to TRBJ1-1; 11 bases match TRBD1. The J segment lost 0 bases and the V segment lost 7 bases, leaving 7 bases of the junction unmatched. This CDR3 region has 16 residues. Looked up from germline, CDR1 is MDHEN and CDR2 is SYDVKM. CDR3 residues: CASTGGTGGLNTEAFF. The CDR3 DNA reads as TGTGCCAGCACTGGAGGGACAGGGGGGCTGAACACTGAAGCTTTCTTT.

Only a few counts were recorded for this clone. The chain carries TRBV28 and TRBJ1-3; 8 nucleotides align to TRBD1. Trimming at V came to 3 bases and at J to 1 base, leaving 2 bases not matched to a gene. The CDR3 length is 15 residues. From germline, CDR1 is MDHEN and CDR2 SYDVKM. The CDR3 loop reads CASSLQGASGNTIYF. DNA for the CDR3: TGTGCCAGCAGTTTGCAGGGGGCATCTGGAAACACCATATATTTT.

This clone was found a few times. The V call is TRBV6-5, the J call TRBJ1-2, with D maybe TRBD1 (5 bases). V was cut by 2 bases and J by 8 bases, with 15 bases left in between. Germline assignment: CDR1 MNHEY and CDR2 SVGAGI. CDR3 length: 14 amino acids. In nucleotides, the CDR3 is TGTGCCAGCAGTTACGGTGGGAAAGGGGAAGGCTACACCTTC. Translating it yields CASSYGGKGEGYTF.

CDR3 DNA sequence: TGCGCCAGCAGCACAGGGGGCGGGGGTCGAACCACTGAAGCTTTCTTT. It is translated as CASSTGGGGRTTEAFF. V usage is TRBV5-1 and J usage is TRBJ1-1, with TRBD1 matching over 9 bases. The CDR3 extends over 16 amino acids. Germline values: CDR1 SGHRS, CDR2 YFSETQ. After removal of 4 bases from V and 4 bases from J, the junction contained 11 bases not matched to a gene.